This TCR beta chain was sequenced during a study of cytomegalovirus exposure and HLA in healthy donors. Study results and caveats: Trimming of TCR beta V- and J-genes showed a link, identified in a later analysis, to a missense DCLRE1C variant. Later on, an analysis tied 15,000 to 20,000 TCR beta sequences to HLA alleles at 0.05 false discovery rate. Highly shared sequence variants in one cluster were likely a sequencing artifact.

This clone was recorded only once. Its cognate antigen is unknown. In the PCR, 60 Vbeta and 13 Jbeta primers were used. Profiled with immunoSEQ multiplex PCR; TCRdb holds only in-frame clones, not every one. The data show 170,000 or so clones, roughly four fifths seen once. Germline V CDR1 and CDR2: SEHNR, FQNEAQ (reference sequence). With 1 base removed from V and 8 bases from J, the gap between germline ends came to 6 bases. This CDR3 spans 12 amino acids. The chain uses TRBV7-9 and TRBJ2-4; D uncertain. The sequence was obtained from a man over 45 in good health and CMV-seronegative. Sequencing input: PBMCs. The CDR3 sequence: CASSLGSDIQYF. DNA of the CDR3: TGTGCCAGCAGCTTAGGTAGTGACATTCAGTACTTC.